The text below deals with one T cell receptor beta chain. Its antigen remains unidentified. Base qualities are not provided; no much larger clone lies one nucleotide away. The sample's time point label, in plain terms: human tissue collected at research (rapid) autopsy. Over an approximately three-year period, 7 or 8 adult allo-HCT recipients who had steroid-refractory GVHD were prospectively enrolled in a research-autopsy study. Gastrointestinal GVHD was present in all GVHD patients, several lines of GVHD-directed therapy were administered to all GVHD patients, and skin involvement was additionally present in four to six GVHD patients. Autopsy tissues, which were obtained after a median post-mortem interval of approximately 10 hours, included GI sites from esophagus to rectum, liver, skin and lymphoid organs including spleen. Autopsy specimens were bisected, with one portion flash-frozen in liquid nitrogen and the rest formalin-fixed; GI outer muscle layers were removed. To extract genomic DNA from frozen tissues, either the Mag-Bind Blood & Tissue DNA HDQ 96 Kit on a Chemagic 360 or the DNeasy Blood & Tissue Kit was used. Because of concern about red blood cell contamination, the extracted DNA went through further purification with the Genomic DNA Clean & Concentrator-25 kit.

Relative to germline, V is 2 bases shorter and J is 7 bases shorter, with 10 bases between their ends. CDR1 and CDR2 are drawn from the germline V gene: MGHRA, YSYEKL. Reading from cysteine to phenylalanine, the CDR3 counts 13 amino acids. Kept here is only the CDR3 DNA, which spans 39 bases and is read in frame from base 1. This entry is derived from a study of tissue T cells after allogeneic stem cell transplantation (dated by TCRdb to the early 2020s). General notes on the study: Every GVHD patient received a graft from a donor; several grafts were unmodified and three were CD34-selected to deplete T cells. When multiple samples of a tissue existed, pathologist review of H&E sections prioritized samples with histologically apparent lymphocytes for sequencing. The study profiled TCR beta repertoires in many tissues obtained from research autopsies of patients with and without GVHD, and also in mouse models of GVHD. The human part of the study was a prospective observational study with no blinding and no randomization.

Preparation of the library involved the immunoSEQ multiplex PCR assay. TCRbeta CDR3 sequencing was done by Adaptive Biotechnologies at survey depth, reporting CDR3 sequences, V/J genes, productive frequency and template counts. Amplification of TCR beta CDR3 regions was performed from genomic DNA rather than from RNA. Turning to the authors' computational methods: Pairwise repertoire overlap between tissues was quantified with Jensen-Shannon divergence, where 1 means complete divergence and 0 identical. Based on pairwise JSD values, tissues were grouped by single-linkage agglomerative hierarchical clustering, and the results were shown as dendrograms. All patient samples were analyzed with GLIPH2 using simulation_depth 1000, kmer_min_depth 3 and cdr3_length_cutoff 8, and only groups containing more than two unique CDR3s were kept. A standardized tissue-overlap score extrapolated Jaccard GLIPH-group overlap across patients to a standard repertoire size of 1000 clones. Linear mixed-effect models, with tissue as a fixed effect and individual as a random effect, were used to test how diversity related to clinical or experimental variables. TCRdb took this table from immuneACCESS and kept in-frame rearrangements with V and J called. Such tables lack part of the clones; where checked against another copy, unresolved V genes explain under half of the gap, and the rest is unexplained. That table furnishes V, J and clone size, whereas the DNA furnished D and trimming. In this sample the table shows 700 to 900 clones, 78% of which occur a single time. Around a sixth of the sample is taken by the ten largest.

The paper's findings and limits, for the study overall: In both patients and mice, T cells from blood and spleen covered only a limited part of the TCR repertoire found in tissues. The patient cohort was small and varied clinically, and sampling depth was recognized as a limitation. Which tissue TCRs were alloreactive or antigen-specific was not determined in the study, and some of the clones might have been host cells that persisted. Only a few T cell clones appeared in more than one patient, yet motif-based clustering showed tissue-specific repertoire signatures that were shared between patients. Within patients, how anatomically similar tissues were was a major factor shaping TCR repertoire composition, regardless of disease or transplant status.

The V and J genes are TRBV4-1 and TRBJ2-3; no confident D gene assignment can be made. This receptor was obtained from a female patient between 18 and 50 years old with steroid-refractory graft-versus-host disease after an allogeneic stem cell transplant. After a transplant, certain T cells may trace back to the graft donor. Source: liver tissue, taken at autopsy. In nucleotide form, the sequence is TGCGCCAGCAGCCAATGGGCGCAACATACGCAGTATTTT. The translation is CASSQWAQHTQYF.